This T cell receptor (beta chain) was captured in a study of blood T cell repertoires in COVID-19. TCRdb keeps only in-frame clones here, not all; method: immunoSEQ multiplex PCR. The sample has approximately 40,000 clones, around 92% seen once; the top ten hold 4.5% to 7%. This TCR came from a woman aged 80 or older with acute or convalescent COVID-19. The sample comprised peripheral blood.

This CDR3 is CASSGTGGSTNEKLFF. In DNA form, the CDR3 reads TGTGCCAGCAGTGGGACAGGAGGATCAACTAATGAAAAACTGTTTTTT. The rearrangement links TRBV6-1 to TRBJ1-4, with 7 bases identical to TRBD1. V dropped 4 bases and J dropped 0; count of bases not matched to a gene: 5. The CDR3 is 16 amino acids. The V gene's germline CDR1 is MNHNS and CDR2 SASEGT.